The rows below give T cell receptor beta chains drawn from one sample of a study of beta chain features in type 1 diabetes. TCRdb keeps only in-frame clones here, not all; method: immunoSEQ multiplex PCR. The table shows fewer than 400,000 clones, with roughly 8% occurring only once. The source material was central memory CD4+ T cells from blood. The origin of the receptors is a woman between 18 and 30 years old in good health. The CDR3 runs from the conserved cysteine through the conserved F or W. D genes are given only for firm matches. The size field is filled for only some rows; it gives once, few, many or a size class.

clone_size d_call j_call v_call cdr3_aa
many NA TRBJ2-5 TRBV4-2 CASSQENGETQYF
NA NA TRBJ2-5 TRBV5-1 CASSKANRDKETQYF
few NA TRBJ2-7 TRBV10-3 CAISEDMNSYEQYF
few TRBD2 TRBJ2-4 TRBV28 CASSSPPSGQNIQYF
few TRBD1 TRBJ1-2 TRBV4-2 CASSQMTGGKDGYTF
NA TRBD1 TRBJ2-7 TRBV29-1 CSVQRRQGNEQYF
few NA TRBJ1-1 TRBV18 CASSPELKRVTEAFF
many NA TRBJ2-7 TRBV7-6 CASSGATSEQYF
few TRBD1 TRBJ2-5 TRBV4-3 CASSQDLRVTGKETQYF
NA NA TRBJ2-3 TRBV6-6 CASSYTGRTADTQYF
few NA TRBJ2-1 TRBV15 CATSTPRDRNNEQFF
NA NA TRBJ2-1 TRBV7-9 CASRNRGDEQFF
few NA TRBJ1-2 TRBV28 CASSLDKPPGSRGYTF
NA NA TRBJ2-3 TRBV6-5 CASSYDTDTQYF
many TRBD1 TRBJ1-3 TRBV7-9 CASSRDRNYAGNTIYF